This entry features one T cell receptor beta chain sequence. The data belong to a study of technical replicates of blood from a handful of donors. Produced via immunoSEQ multiplex PCR; TCRdb's table is partial and in-frame only. Among under 80,000 clones listed, just under 97% were seen once. The ends were cut back, 3 bases at V and 4 bases at J, with 12 bases in the middle. Germline assignment: CDR1 SEHNR and CDR2 FQNEAQ (reference sequence). The CDR3 covers 14 residues. The clonotype comes from a human donor in good health. The chain combines TRBV7-9 with TRBJ2-5; D may be TRBD1 (5 bases). Sample: T cells isolated from PBMCs. The CDR3 sequence: CASSFSGRAETQYF. The CDR3 DNA reads TGTGCCAGCAGCTTTTCTGGCAGGGCAGAGACCCAGTACTTC.